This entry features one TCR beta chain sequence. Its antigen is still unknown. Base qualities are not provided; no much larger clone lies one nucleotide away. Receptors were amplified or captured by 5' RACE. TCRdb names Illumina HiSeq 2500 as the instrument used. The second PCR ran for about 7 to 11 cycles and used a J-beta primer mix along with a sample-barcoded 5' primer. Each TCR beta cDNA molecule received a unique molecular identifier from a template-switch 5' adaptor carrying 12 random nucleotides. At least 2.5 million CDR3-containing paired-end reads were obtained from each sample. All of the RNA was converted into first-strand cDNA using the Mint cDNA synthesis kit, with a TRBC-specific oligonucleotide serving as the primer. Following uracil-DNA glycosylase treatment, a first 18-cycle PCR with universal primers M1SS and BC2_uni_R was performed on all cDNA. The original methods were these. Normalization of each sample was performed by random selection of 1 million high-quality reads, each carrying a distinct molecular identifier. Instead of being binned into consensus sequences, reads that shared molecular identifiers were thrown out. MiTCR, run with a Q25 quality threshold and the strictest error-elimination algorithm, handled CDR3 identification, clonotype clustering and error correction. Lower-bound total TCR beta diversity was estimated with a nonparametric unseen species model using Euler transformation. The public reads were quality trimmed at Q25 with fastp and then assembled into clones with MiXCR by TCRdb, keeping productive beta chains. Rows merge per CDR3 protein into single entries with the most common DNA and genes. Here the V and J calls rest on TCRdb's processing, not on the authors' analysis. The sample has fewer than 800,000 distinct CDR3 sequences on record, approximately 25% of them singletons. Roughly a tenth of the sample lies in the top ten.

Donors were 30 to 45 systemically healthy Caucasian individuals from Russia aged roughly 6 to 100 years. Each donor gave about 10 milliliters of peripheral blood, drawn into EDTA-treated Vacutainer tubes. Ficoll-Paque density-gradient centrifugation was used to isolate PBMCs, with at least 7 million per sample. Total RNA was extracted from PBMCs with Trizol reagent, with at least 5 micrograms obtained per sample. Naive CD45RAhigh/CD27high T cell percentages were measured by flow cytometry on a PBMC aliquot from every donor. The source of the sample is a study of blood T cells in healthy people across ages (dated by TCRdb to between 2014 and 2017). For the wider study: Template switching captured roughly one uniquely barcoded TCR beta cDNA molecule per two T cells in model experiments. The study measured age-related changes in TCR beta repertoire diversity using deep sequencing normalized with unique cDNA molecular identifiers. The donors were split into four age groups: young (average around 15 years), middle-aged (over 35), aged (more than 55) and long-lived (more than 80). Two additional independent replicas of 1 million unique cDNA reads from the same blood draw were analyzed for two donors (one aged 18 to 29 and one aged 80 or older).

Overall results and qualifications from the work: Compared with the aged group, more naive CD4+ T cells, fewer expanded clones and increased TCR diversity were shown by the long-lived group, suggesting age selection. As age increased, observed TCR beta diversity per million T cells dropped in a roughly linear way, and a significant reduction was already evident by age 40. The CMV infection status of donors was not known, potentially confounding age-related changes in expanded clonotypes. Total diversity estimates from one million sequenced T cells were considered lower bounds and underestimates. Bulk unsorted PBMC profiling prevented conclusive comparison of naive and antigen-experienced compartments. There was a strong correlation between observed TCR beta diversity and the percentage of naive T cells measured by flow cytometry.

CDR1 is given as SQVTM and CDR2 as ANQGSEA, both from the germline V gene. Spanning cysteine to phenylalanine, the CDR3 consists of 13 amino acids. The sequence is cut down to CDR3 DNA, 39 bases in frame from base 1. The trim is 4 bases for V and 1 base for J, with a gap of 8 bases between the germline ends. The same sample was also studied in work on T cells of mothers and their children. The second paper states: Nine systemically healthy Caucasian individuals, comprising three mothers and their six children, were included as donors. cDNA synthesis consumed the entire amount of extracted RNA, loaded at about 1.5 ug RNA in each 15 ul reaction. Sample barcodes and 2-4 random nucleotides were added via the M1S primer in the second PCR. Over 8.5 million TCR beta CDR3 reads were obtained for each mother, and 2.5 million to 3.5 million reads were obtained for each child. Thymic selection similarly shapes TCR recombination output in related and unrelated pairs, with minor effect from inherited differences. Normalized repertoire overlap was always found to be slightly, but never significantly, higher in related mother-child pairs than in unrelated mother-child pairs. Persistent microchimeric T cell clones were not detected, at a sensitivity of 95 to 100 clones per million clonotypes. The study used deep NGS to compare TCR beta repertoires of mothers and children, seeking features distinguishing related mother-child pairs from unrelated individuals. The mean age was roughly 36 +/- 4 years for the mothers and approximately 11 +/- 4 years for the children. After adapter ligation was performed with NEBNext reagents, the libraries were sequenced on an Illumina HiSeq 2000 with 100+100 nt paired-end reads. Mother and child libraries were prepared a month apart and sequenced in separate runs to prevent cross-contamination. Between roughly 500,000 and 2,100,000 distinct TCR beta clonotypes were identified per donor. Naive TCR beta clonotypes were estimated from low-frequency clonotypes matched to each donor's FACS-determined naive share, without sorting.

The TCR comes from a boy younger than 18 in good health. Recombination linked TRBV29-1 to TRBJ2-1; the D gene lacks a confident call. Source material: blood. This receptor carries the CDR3 CSVGGLSYNEQFF. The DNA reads TGCAGCGTTGGAGGTCTTTCCTACAATGAGCAGTTCTTC.